The clone carrying this T cell receptor beta chain occurred a few times. Its target is not known. Stem cell-like memory, regulatory, central memory and naive CD4+ cells were sorted via CD45RO/CCR7/CD25/CD127/CD95/CD27. This CDR3 has 14 amino acids. V gave up 4 bases and J gave up 1 base; unmatched junction bases: 3. From germline, CDR1 is SGHRS and CDR2 YFSETQ. The sample is drawn from a study of beta chain features in type 1 diabetes. Study results and limitations: Lower insertion and higher deletion counts appeared at VDJ junctions in type 1 diabetes patients. Shorter templates may be favored by PCR, equally so in patients and controls. Moderate yet significant TCRB CDR3 shortening was seen in Type 1 diabetes patients in all four CD4+ subsets.

cDNA synthesis used the whole RNA isolate, giving expressed TCRB sequences. Sequencing used immunoSEQ multiplex PCR; TCRdb keeps in-frame clones, though not all of them. The top ten clones hold approximately 0.015% of a sample with around 250,000 clones, more than 13% of them seen once. The rearrangement links TRBV5-1 to TRBJ1-1, with 8 bases matching TRBD1. Sequenced: naive CD4+ T cells from blood. The TCR was taken from a man under 40 with type 1 diabetes. This chain's CDR3 is CASSLTGANTEAFF. The CDR3 DNA reads TGCGCCAGCAGCCTGACAGGGGCGAACACTGAAGCTTTCTTT.